This is a list of T cell receptor beta chains from one sample in a study of shared clonotypes between healthy human individuals. Only in-frame clones appear in the TCRdb table, and some are missing; sequencing was by immunoSEQ multiplex PCR. The repertoire has approximately 2.5 million clones, around nine tenths of them found once; the top ten carry roughly 0.15%. Sequencing used naive CD4+ T cells sorted from blood. The receptors derive from a man younger than 35 in good health. The CDR3 runs from the conserved cysteine through the conserved F or W. The D gene is left open where the match is weak. Some rows have no size entry. The others give once, few or many, or a class for an expanded clone.

DNA	CDR3	J	length	V	size	D
TGTGCCAGCAAAGCAGGGGGCGATAGCAATCAGCCCCAGCATTTT	CASKAGGDSNQPQHF	TRBJ1-5	15	TRBV6-4	NA	TRBD1
TGTGCCAGCAGCGTTTTCTGGGACAATGAGCAGTTCTTC	CASSVFWDNEQFF	TRBJ2-1	13	TRBV9	NA	NA
TGTGCCAGCTCGTCAGGACCCAACTACGAGCAGTACTTC	CASSSGPNYEQYF	TRBJ2-7	13	TRBV18	NA	NA
TGCAGTGCTTCCAGAGGCGAGCAGTACTTC	CSASRGEQYF	TRBJ2-7	10	TRBV20-1	NA	NA
TGTGCCAGCAGTGCGGGGACGAGCGCTTTCTTT	CASSAGTSAFF	TRBJ1-1	11	TRBV6-1	NA	NA
TGTGCCAGCAGCTTAGGGGGGCCAAAAGGGGCCGGCTATGGCTACACCTTC	CASSLGGPKGAGYGYTF	TRBJ1-2	17	TRBV11-2	NA	NA
TGTGCCACCAGCAGAGGGCTTAGGGTAGCGGGGACCTACAATGAGCAGTTCTTC	CATSRGLRVAGTYNEQFF	TRBJ2-1	18	TRBV15	NA	TRBD2
TGCGCCAGCAGCCCGGACAGGCCACCCCTCCACTTT	CASSPDRPPLHF	TRBJ1-6	12	TRBV5-1	NA	TRBD1
TGTGCCATCAGTGAGTCGTCGGGCACTAGCTATGGCTACACCTTC	CAISESSGTSYGYTF	TRBJ1-2	15	TRBV10-3	NA	NA
TGTGCCAGCTCACCAGCCGGGACCGAGCAGTACTTC	CASSPAGTEQYF	TRBJ2-7	12	TRBV18	NA	NA
TGTGCCAGCAGTGGGGCCTCCCCGTCTTACGAGCAGTACTTC	CASSGASPSYEQYF	TRBJ2-7	14	TRBV28	NA	NA
TGTGCCAGCAGCTCGGCTGGCTCCTACGAGCAGTACTTC	CASSSAGSYEQYF	TRBJ2-7	13	TRBV7-8	NA	NA
TGCAGTGCTAGTAGAGAAAAACTGTTTTTT	CSASREKLFF	TRBJ1-4	10	TRBV20-1	NA	NA
TGTGCCAGCAGCTTGACAGGGTTGGCTCCTAATGAAAAACTGTTTTTT	CASSLTGLAPNEKLFF	TRBJ1-4	16	TRBV5-6	NA	NA
TGTGCCAGCAGTCTCCCGACAGGGGCCCCCCACTTT	CASSLPTGAPHF	TRBJ1-6	12	TRBV28	NA	TRBD1
TGTGCCAGCAGCACAGCTGGGGTATTTACGTTTGAAGCTTTCTTT	CASSTAGVFTFEAFF	TRBJ1-1	15	TRBV5-4	NA	NA
TGCGCCAGCAGCTTGTCAGTACTACAGGGGGCAAGGGGGACCCAGTACTTC	CASSLSVLQGARGTQYF	TRBJ2-5	17	TRBV5-1	once	TRBD1
TGTGCCAGCAGCCCGGGCCCGGGACTATCGTTTAAGGAGGAGCAGTTCTTC	CASSPGPGLSFKEEQFF	TRBJ2-1	17	TRBV7-2	NA	TRBD2
TGCAGCGTTGCGCTACGTCTGAACACTGAAGCTTTCTTT	CSVALRLNTEAFF	TRBJ1-1	13	TRBV29-1	few	NA
TGTGCCGGAGACAGGGGTGAAGAAAAACTGTTTTTT	CAGDRGEEKLFF	TRBJ1-4	12	TRBV30	NA	TRBD1
TGTGCCAGCAGTTACTCTATATTGCGGAATTACGAGCAGTACTTC	CASSYSILRNYEQYF	TRBJ2-7	15	TRBV6-5	once	NA
TGCAGTGCTCCGGATGACTACGAGCAGTACTTC	CSAPDDYEQYF	TRBJ2-7	11	TRBV20-1	NA	NA
TGCGCCAGCAGCTTGGTACAGGGGAGGGAGACCCAGTACTTC	CASSLVQGRETQYF	TRBJ2-5	14	TRBV5-1	NA	NA
TGTGCCAGTAGTATACAAGCGGGGAGCTCCTACAATGAGCAGTTCTTC	CASSIQAGSSYNEQFF	TRBJ2-1	16	TRBV19	NA	TRBD2
TGTGCTAGTGCCTTGAAATACGGCCTCGAGCAGTACTTC	CASALKYGLEQYF	TRBJ2-7	13	TRBV12-5	NA	NA
TGTGCCAGCAGCTTAGGGGGGACTCGCAGGAAGTACTTC	CASSLGGTRRKYF	TRBJ2-7	13	TRBV7-2	NA	NA
TGTGCCAGCAGCTCACGCATAGGGTTGGGGGGTTACGAGCAGTACTTC	CASSSRIGLGGYEQYF	TRBJ2-7	16	TRBV7-6	NA	NA
TGTGCCAGCAGCCGGGACAGGGGGACCTATAATTCACCCCTCCACTTT	CASSRDRGTYNSPLHF	TRBJ1-6	16	TRBV28	NA	TRBD1
TGTGCCAGCACCCTTTCCAGGGTATATCCTCCTGGTGGGGCCAACGTCCTGACTTTC	CASTLSRVYPPGGANVLTF	TRBJ2-6	19	TRBV12-1	NA	NA
TGTGCCAGCAGCTTGACGGGACCCGGAAACACCATATATTTT	CASSLTGPGNTIYF	TRBJ1-3	14	TRBV7-2	NA	NA
TGCGCCAGCAGCCGGACGGGGGTAGGGGTCACCGGGGAGCTGTTTTTT	CASSRTGVGVTGELFF	TRBJ2-2	16	TRBV4-1	NA	NA
TGTGCCAGCAGCAAAGATAGGGGGGCGCTTGGTGAGTTGGGTAGCAATCAGCCCCAGCATTTT	CASSKDRGALGELGSNQPQHF	TRBJ1-5	21	TRBV21-1	NA	NA
TGCGCCAGCAGTGCGAATTTCGCGGACAGGGTCAATCAGCCCCAGCATTTT	CASSANFADRVNQPQHF	TRBJ1-5	17	TRBV10-2	NA	TRBD1
TGTGCCAGCAGTGATCAGGGAGTAGCCAAAAACATTCAGTACTTC	CASSDQGVAKNIQYF	TRBJ2-4	15	TRBV6-1	NA	NA
TGTGCCAGCAGTTTATTAGGGGGGAGAGGCTACACCTTC	CASSLLGGRGYTF	TRBJ1-2	13	TRBV28	NA	NA
TGTGCCAGCAGCTTGGCGAGCCAGTTGAACACTGAAGCTTTCTTT	CASSLASQLNTEAFF	TRBJ1-1	15	TRBV5-4	NA	NA
TGTGCCAGCAGCCCTCGGACCAATAGCCCCGAGCAGTACTTC	CASSPRTNSPEQYF	TRBJ2-7	14	TRBV7-8	NA	NA
TGTGCCAGCAGTAGTGGACAGAATCAGCCCCAGCATTTT	CASSSGQNQPQHF	TRBJ1-5	13	TRBV2	NA	NA
TGCGCCAGCAGCCAGGAACTAGCGGGGAATGAAAAACTGTTTTTT	CASSQELAGNEKLFF	TRBJ1-4	15	TRBV4-3	NA	NA
TGCGCCAGCAGCTTGGCCGACGGATCCGAGAGTGAAAAACTGTTTTTT	CASSLADGSESEKLFF	TRBJ1-4	16	TRBV5-1	NA	NA
TGTGCCAGCAGCTTAGTGGGGACTAGCGGCGAGCAGTACTTC	CASSLVGTSGEQYF	TRBJ2-7	14	TRBV7-9	NA	TRBD2
TGTGCCAGCCGGACAGGCGAGATGGATTCACCCCTCCACTTT	CASRTGEMDSPLHF	TRBJ1-6	14	TRBV2	few	TRBD1
TGTGCCGCGACCCGGGACACCCTCCTTGAGCAGTACTTC	CAATRDTLLEQYF	TRBJ2-7	13	TRBV10-3	NA	NA
TGCGCCAGCAGGGATAGCGGGGGGGCCTTGGGGGAGCAGTACTTC	CASRDSGGALGEQYF	TRBJ2-7	15	TRBV10-2	NA	TRBD2
TGTGCTAGCAGCTCTCCCCCTGCGGCAGGATTTTACGAGCAGTACTTC	CASSSPPAAGFYEQYF	TRBJ2-7	16	TRBV7-7	once	NA
TGTGCCATCAGCGACTACAGGGATGGCTACACCTTC	CAISDYRDGYTF	TRBJ1-2	12	TRBV10-3	NA	NA
TGTGCCAGCAGTCCCCCAAGTTTGGGCTATGGCTACACCTTC	CASSPPSLGYGYTF	TRBJ1-2	14	TRBV6-1	few	NA
TGTGCCAGCAGCTTATCGGCGAACACCGGGGAGCTGTTTTTT	CASSLSANTGELFF	TRBJ2-2	14	TRBV5-4	NA	NA
TGTGCCAGTAGTCCGGACAGAGTCTATGGCTACACCTTC	CASSPDRVYGYTF	TRBJ1-2	13	TRBV19	NA	NA
TGTGCCATCAGTGAAGCTAGCGGGAGTCAGAATGAGCAGTTCTTC	CAISEASGSQNEQFF	TRBJ2-1	15	TRBV10-3	NA	TRBD2
TGTGCCAGCAAAGACGATAGCAATCAGCCCCAGCATTTT	CASKDDSNQPQHF	TRBJ1-5	13	TRBV6-6	NA	NA
TGTGCCTTGGACAGCTACACTGAAGCTTTCTTT	CALDSYTEAFF	TRBJ1-1	11	TRBV30	NA	NA
TGTGCCAGTTCCCGGACAGACTGGAACACTGAAGCTTTCTTT	CASSRTDWNTEAFF	TRBJ1-1	14	TRBV19	NA	NA
TGTGCCAGCAGTTACGGCCAGGGGGCGGAAAAACTGTTTTTT	CASSYGQGAEKLFF	TRBJ1-4	14	TRBV6-6	once	TRBD1